The clone carrying this T cell receptor beta chain is medium-sized by share. Its antigen is unidentified. Trimming cost V 2 bases and J 0 bases, with 10 bases left between them. The length of the CDR3 is 16 residues. Looked up from germline, CDR1 is MNHEY and CDR2 is SVGAGI. General observations from the study: Whole repertoires were not studied in the larger cohort, only one V-J beta rearrangement. Tumor memory CD4+ T cell TCR gene usage was found to cluster with blood and lymph node memory CD4+ cells and with lymph node naive CD4+ cells. Tumor-infiltrating Treg TCR alpha and beta sequences overlapped most with tumor naive CD4+ T cells, then blood naive.

Constant-region reverse primers amplified full-length variable regions, followed by semi-nested Nested Universal Primer A PCR. TCRdb fed the 5' RACE reads into MiXCR, producing one record per CDR3 protein. Among 10,000 to 15,000 distinct CDR3 sequences listed, about a quarter were seen once. The clonotype was recovered from a female donor with breast cancer. The chain employs TRBV6-5 and TRBJ1-4; no reliable D call. The sequenced material came from naive CD4+ T cells sorted from blood. Subset defined: naive CD4+ T cells, CD4+CD45RA+CD25-. The chain's CDR3 is CASSYESGTTNEKLFF. CDR3 sequence (DNA): TGTGCCAGCAGTTACGAATCGGGCACAACTAATGAAAAACTGTTTTTT.